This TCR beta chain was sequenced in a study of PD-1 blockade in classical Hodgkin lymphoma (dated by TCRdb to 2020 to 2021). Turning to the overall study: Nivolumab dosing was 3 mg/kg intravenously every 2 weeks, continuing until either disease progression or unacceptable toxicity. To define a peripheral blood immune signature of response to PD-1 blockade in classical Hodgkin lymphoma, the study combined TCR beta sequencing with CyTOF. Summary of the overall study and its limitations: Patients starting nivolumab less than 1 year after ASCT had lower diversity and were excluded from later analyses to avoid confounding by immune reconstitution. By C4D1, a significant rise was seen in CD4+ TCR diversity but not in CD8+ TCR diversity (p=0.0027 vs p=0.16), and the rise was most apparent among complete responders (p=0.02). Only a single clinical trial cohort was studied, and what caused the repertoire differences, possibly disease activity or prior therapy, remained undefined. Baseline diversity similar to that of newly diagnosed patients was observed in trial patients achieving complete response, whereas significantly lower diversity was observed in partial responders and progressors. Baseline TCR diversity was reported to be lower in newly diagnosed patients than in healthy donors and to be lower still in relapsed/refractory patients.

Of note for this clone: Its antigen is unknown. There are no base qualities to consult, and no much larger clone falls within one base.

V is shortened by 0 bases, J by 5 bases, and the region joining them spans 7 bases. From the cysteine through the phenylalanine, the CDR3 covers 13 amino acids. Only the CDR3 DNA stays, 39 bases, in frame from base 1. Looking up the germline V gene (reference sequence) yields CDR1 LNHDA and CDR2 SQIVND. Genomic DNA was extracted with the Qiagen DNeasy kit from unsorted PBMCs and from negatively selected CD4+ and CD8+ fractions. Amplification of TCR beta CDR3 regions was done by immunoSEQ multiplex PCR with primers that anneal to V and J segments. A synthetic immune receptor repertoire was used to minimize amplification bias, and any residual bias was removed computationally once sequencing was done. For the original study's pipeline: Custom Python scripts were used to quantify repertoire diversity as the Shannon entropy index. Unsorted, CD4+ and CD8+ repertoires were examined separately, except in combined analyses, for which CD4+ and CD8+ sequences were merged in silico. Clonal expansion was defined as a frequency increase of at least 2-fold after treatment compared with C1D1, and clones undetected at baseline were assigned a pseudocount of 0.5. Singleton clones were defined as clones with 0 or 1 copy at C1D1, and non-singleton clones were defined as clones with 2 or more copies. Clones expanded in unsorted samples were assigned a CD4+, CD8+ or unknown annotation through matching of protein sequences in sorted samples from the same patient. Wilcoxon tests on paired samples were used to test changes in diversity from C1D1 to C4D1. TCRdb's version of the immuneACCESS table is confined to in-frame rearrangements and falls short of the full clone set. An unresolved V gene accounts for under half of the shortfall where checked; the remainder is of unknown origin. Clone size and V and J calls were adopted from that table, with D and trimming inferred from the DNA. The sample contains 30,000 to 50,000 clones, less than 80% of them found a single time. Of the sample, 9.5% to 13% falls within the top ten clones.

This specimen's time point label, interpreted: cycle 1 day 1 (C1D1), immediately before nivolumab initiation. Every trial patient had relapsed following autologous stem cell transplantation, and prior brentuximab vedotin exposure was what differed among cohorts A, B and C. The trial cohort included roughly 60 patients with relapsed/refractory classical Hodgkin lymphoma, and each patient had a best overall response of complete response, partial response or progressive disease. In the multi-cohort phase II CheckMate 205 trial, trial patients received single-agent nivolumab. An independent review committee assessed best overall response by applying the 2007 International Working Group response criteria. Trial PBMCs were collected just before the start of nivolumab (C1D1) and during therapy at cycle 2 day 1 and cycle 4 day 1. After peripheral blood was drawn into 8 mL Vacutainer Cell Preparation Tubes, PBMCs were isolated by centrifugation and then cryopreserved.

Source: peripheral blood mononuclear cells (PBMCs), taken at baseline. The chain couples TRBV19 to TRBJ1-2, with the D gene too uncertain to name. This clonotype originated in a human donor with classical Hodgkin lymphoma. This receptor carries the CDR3 CASSIELWYGYTF. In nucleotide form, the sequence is TGTGCCAGTAGTATAGAGTTGTGGTATGGCTACACCTTC.